The present TCR beta chain was sequenced within a study of T cell repertoires in cytomegalovirus infection. Each CDR3 protein gets one entry after TCRdb re-called the reads with MiXCR. The repertoire holds fewer than 350,000 distinct CDR3 sequences, roughly 15% seen once, with approximately 12% in the top ten. Regarding the study as a whole: Using cumulative public TCR beta family frequency, the authors identified those who carried CMV together with the relevant HLA. Predominance within the ex vivo response was attributable to HLA-C-restricted CMV-specific TCR beta clonotypes.

A remark on this clonotype: Its antigen is undetermined.

The material sequenced was PBMCs. The TCR comes from a human donor in good health (CMV status not recorded). Some clones in this sample may be carry-over from other donors' samples.

CDR3 residues: CASSFQTGYNEQFF. CDR3 DNA sequence: TGTGCCAGCAGTTTTCAGACAGGCTACAATGAGCAGTTCTTC. The V gene is TRBV6-5, the J gene TRBJ2-1; possibly TRBD1 for D (6 bases). V lost 4 bases and J 3 bases, leaving 10 bases between the germline ends. CDR1 and CDR2 from the germline V gene are MNHEY and SVGAGI. The CDR3 loop spans 14 amino acids.